The next 15 T cell receptor beta chains were all read from a single sample in a study of T cell changes during pregnancy in multiple sclerosis. Here immunoSEQ multiplex PCR was the method, and the copy in TCRdb shows in-frame clones only, minus some. The data contain around 30,000 clones, roughly 87% of them singletons. The sample here was CD8+ T cells from peripheral blood mononuclear cells, taken in the first trimester of pregnancy. The receptors were gathered from a female donor with multiple sclerosis, enrolled in a pregnancy study.

The chain carries TRBV27 and TRBJ1-5, with 9 bases aligning to TRBD1. CDR1 is MNHEY and CDR2 is SMNVEV in the germline V gene (reference sequence). This CDR3 has 14 amino acids. Trimming removed 2 bases from V and 9 bases from J; junction bases left unmatched: 5. For the CDR3, the DNA is TGTGCCAGCAGTTTAAGGACAGGGGACGGGCCCCAGCATTTT. This codes for CASSLRTGDGPQHF.

The chain employs TRBV7-2 and TRBJ2-7, with 14 bases identical to TRBD2. This CDR3 contains 16 residues. Germline V lookup: CDR1 SGHTA, CDR2 FQGNSA. V lost 5 bases and J lost 1; bases outside the gene matches: 4. In nucleotides, the CDR3 is TGTGCCAGCAGCATCGGGACTAGCGGGAGTTCCTACGAGCAGTACTTC. Translation: CASSIGTSGSSYEQYF.

The CDR3: CASSEEQGEGETQYF. CDR3 DNA sequence: TGCGCCAGCAGCGAGGAACAGGGTGAGGGAGAGACCCAGTACTTC. V gene TRBV5-1 combines with J gene TRBJ2-5; D might be TRBD1 (6 bases). The V end lost 4 bases, the J end lost 4 bases, and 17 bases lay between the germline ends. Per the germline V gene, CDR1 is SGHRS and CDR2 is YFSETQ. CDR3 length: 15 amino acids.

The chain recombines TRBV6-4 with TRBJ2-1; 10 nucleotides line up with TRBD2. V gave up 3 bases and J gave up 7 bases; unmatched junction bases: 6. CDR3 size: 15 residues. In germline, CDR1 is MRHNA, CDR2 SNTAGT. The CDR3 DNA reads as TGTGCCAGCAGTGAATATAGCGGGGGGAGAAATGAGCAGTTCTTC. This sequence encodes CASSEYSGGRNEQFF.

V and J are TRBV6-1 and TRBJ2-7; possible D gene TRBD2, 5 bases. With 11 bases removed from V and 5 bases from J, the gap between germline ends came to 13 bases. CDR3 length: 11 residues. CDR1 and CDR2 from the germline V gene are MNHNS and SASEGT. The CDR3 nucleotides read TGTGCCTCATGGAGGAGGAACGAGCAGTACTTC. Translating gives CASWRRNEQYF.

The chain employs TRBV4-1 and TRBJ1-1, with 7 nucleotides matching TRBD1. The V segment lost 1 base and the J segment 6 bases; nucleotides outside the gene matches: 5. The CDR3 has 14 amino acids. Germline V gene sequence: CDR1 MGHRA, CDR2 YSYEKL. DNA of the CDR3: TGCGCCAGCAGCCAAGCGGAGGGGGCCCCTGAAGCTTTCTTT. Protein: CASSQAEGAPEAFF.

This chain connects TRBV5-1 to TRBJ2-7; 7 nucleotides match TRBD1. CDR3 size: 14 residues. Trimming cost V 6 bases and J 5 bases; bases outside gene matches: 11. The germline gives CDR1 SGHRS, CDR2 YFSETQ. The CDR3 loop reads CASTPTQGVDEQYF. The CDR3 nucleotides are TGCGCCAGCACCCCCACCCAGGGGGTTGACGAGCAGTACTTC.

The V and J genes are TRBV10-3 and TRBJ2-3, with D possibly matching TRBD2 (6 bases). Germline lookup yields CDR1 ENHRY and CDR2 SYGVKD. V lost 0 bases, J lost 0 bases, and 10 bases lay in between. This CDR3 is built from 16 residues. For the CDR3, the DNA is TGTGCCATCAGTGAGTCTTGGGGGGATAGCACAGATACGCAGTATTTT. Translation gives CAISESWGDSTDTQYF.

The V call is TRBV4-1, the J call TRBJ2-7, with 7 nucleotides matching TRBD1. The CDR3 length is 16 residues. The germline V gene encodes CDR1 MGHRA and CDR2 YSYEKL. Trimming at V came to 3 bases and at J to 4 bases, leaving 12 bases not matched to a gene. This chain's CDR3 is CASSQTPGDSEYEQYF. The CDR3 DNA follows: TGCGCCAGCAGCCAGACCCCCGGGGACAGTGAGTACGAGCAGTACTTC.

This clone was observed once. This chain uses TRBV19 with TRBJ2-4; D uncertain. The CDR3 is made up of 14 amino acids. CDR1 LNHDA and CDR2 SQIVND come from the germline V gene (reference sequence). Trimming shortened V by 5 bases and J by 0 bases, and 8 bases separated the two germline ends. The CDR3 protein is CASSPPLAKNIQYF. As DNA, the CDR3 is TGTGCCAGTAGTCCCCCCTTAGCCAAAAACATTCAGTACTTC.

The rearrangement uses TRBV4-1 and TRBJ1-1; 7 bases match TRBD1. From germline, CDR1 is MGHRA and CDR2 YSYEKL. Trimming took 3 bases from V and 0 from J; bases not matched to a gene: 10. The CDR3 contains 17 residues. The CDR3 loop reads CASSHIDRALMNTEAFF. CDR3 DNA: TGCGCCAGCAGCCACATAGACAGGGCTTTAATGAACACTGAAGCTTTCTTT.

The gene calls are TRBV7-9 and TRBJ1-1; possibly TRBD1 for D (6 bases). Per the germline V gene, CDR1 is SEHNR and CDR2 is FQNEAQ (reference sequence). Between the trimmed V and J ends, which lost 3 bases and 0 bases, there was a span of 11 bases. This CDR3 comprises 15 residues. The CDR3 nucleotides are TGTGCCAGCAGCTTTCTTAAGGGGGTGAACACTGAAGCTTTCTTT. Protein product: CASSFLKGVNTEAFF. Supplemented by reference TRBV7-9 and TRBJ1-1, the full variable domain reads DTGVSQNPRHKITKRGQNVTFRCDPISEHNRLYWYRQTLGQGPEFLTYFQNEAQLEKSRLLSDRFSAERPKGSFSTLEIQRTEQGDSAMYLCASSFLKGVNTEAFFGQGTRLTVV.

This rearrangement joins TRBV5-6 to TRBJ1-2; 7 bases are a match to TRBD1. Looked up from germline, CDR1 is SGHDT and CDR2 is YYEEEE. V lost 3 bases and J lost 3; bases outside the gene matches: 5. The CDR3 sequence is 14 residues long. The CDR3 loop reads CASSWTGVHYGYTF. CDR3 DNA: TGTGCCAGCAGCTGGACAGGTGTCCACTATGGCTACACCTTC.

J is TRBJ1-3 and V is TRBV28; 7 bases match TRBD1. This CDR3 region has 14 residues. V was pared by 5 bases and J by 0 bases, with 1 base of the junction left unmatched. The germline V gene encodes CDR1 MDHEN and CDR2 SYDVKM. DNA of the CDR3: TGTGCCAGCAGTAACAGGGGCTCTGGAAACACCATATATTTT. Its protein is CASSNRGSGNTIYF. The variable domain in full, with the rest retrieved from reference TRBV28 and TRBJ1-3, is DVKVTQSSRYLVKRTGEKVFLECVQDMDHENMFWYRQDPGLGLRLIYFSYDVKMKEKGDIPEGYSVSREKKERFSLILESASTNQTSMYLCASSNRGSGNTIYFGEGSWLTVV.

V gene TRBV27 combines with J gene TRBJ2-1; D unclear. CDR3 size: 14 residues. The germline CDR1 and CDR2 sequences are MNHEY and SMNVEV (reference sequence). Trimming took 3 bases from V and 5 from J, leaving 11 bases between them. The CDR3 protein is CASSLLGRNNEQFF. CDR3 nucleotides: TGTGCCAGCAGTTTGTTGGGCCGAAACAATGAGCAGTTCTTC.